This TCR beta chain was captured by sequencing in a study of identical twins. Whole-study findings and limits: For monozygotic twins, models underestimated out-of-frame TCR alpha sharing.

This clonotype was seen only a few times. The antigen is unknown. Germline V lookup: CDR1 MNHNY, CDR2 SVGAGI (reference sequence). The CDR3 runs to 13 residues. Trimming pared 6 bases from V and 1 base from J, leaving 9 bases between. Each CDR3 protein is one row after TCRdb ran MiXCR on the 5' RACE reads. The sample shows fewer than 250,000 distinct CDR3 sequences, approximately 7.9% of them seen only once. These data also featured in a second study, about yellow fever vaccine responses in identical twins. From that report: Among the twins, the vaccine T cell response reportedly seemed partly convergent and partly personalized.

The chain uses TRBV6-6 and TRBJ2-5; D may match TRBD1 or TRBD2 (5 bases each). The source of this sequence is a woman under 30 in good health. The sample taken for sequencing was CD8+ T cells sorted from blood. The DNA for the CDR3 is TGTGCCAGCAGAGCGGACATCCAAGAGACCCAGTACTTC. Encoded protein: CASRADIQETQYF.